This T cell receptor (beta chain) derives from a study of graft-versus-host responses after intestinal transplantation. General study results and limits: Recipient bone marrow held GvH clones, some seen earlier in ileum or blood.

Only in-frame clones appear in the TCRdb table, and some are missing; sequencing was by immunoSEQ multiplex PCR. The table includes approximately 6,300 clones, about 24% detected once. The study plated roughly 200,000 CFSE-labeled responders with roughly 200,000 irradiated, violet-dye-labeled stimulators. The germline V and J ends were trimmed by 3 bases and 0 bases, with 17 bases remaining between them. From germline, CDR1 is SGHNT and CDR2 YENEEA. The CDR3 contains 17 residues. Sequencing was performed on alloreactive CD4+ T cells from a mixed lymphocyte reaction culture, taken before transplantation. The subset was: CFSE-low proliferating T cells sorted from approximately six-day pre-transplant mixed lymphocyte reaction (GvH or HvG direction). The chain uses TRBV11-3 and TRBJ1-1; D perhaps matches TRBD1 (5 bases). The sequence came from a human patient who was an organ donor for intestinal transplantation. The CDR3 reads CASSFGWGGPMNTEAFF. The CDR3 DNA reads TGTGCCAGCAGCTTCGGATGGGGGGGTCCCATGAACACTGAAGCTTTCTTT.